These 30 T cell receptor beta chains were all obtained from the same sample, sequenced in a study of shared clonotypes between healthy human individuals. Using immunoSEQ multiplex PCR, the repertoire was profiled, and TCRdb retains in-frame clones only, with some absent. The sample has 1 million to 1.2 million clones; roughly 77% are singletons. Sequenced material: memory CD4+ T cells from PBMCs. Stated subset: CD45RA-negative fraction. The receptors stem from a man younger than 35 in good health. Some clones in this sample may be carry-over from other donors' samples.

V and J are TRBV7-2 and TRBJ2-2; the D is unclear. The CDR3 runs to 14 residues. V was trimmed by 5 bases and J by 6 bases, leaving 13 bases between them. Per germline, CDR1 SGHTA and CDR2 FQGNSA. The CDR3 here is CASSPMRPSGELFF. In DNA form, the CDR3 reads TGTGCCAGCAGCCCAATGCGCCCGTCCGGGGAGCTGTTTTTT.

The CDR3 spells CASSVDIAGFSTDTQYF. CDR3 in DNA: TGTGCCAGCAGCGTAGATATAGCGGGGTTTAGCACAGATACGCAGTATTTT. The chain employs TRBV9 and TRBJ2-3; 8 positions agree with TRBD2. The V gene end was trimmed by 0 bases and the J gene end by 0 bases; junction bases not matched to a gene: 6. This CDR3 comprises 17 residues. CDR1 SGDLS and CDR2 YYNGEE come from the germline V gene.

A note on this clone: Mismatch with germline at one junction end may stem from a read error. The chain combines TRBV5-6 with TRBJ2-1, with TRBD2 matching over 8 bases. Per germline, CDR1 SGHDT and CDR2 YYEEEE. This CDR3 spans 12 amino acids. This chain's CDR3 is CTSSWTSRGQFF. The CDR3 DNA sequence: TGTACCAGCAGCTGGACTAGCCGGGGGCAGTTCTTC.

V and J are TRBV28 and TRBJ1-1; 9 positions agree with TRBD1. J was trimmed by 1 base and V by 4 bases; bases with no gene match: 7. The CDR3 length is 16 residues. Looked up from germline, CDR1 is MDHEN and CDR2 is SYDVKM. The CDR3 DNA is TGTGCCAGCAGTTCACCCGGACAGGGGCAGAACACTGAAGCTTTCTTT. Translated, it gives CASSSPGQGQNTEAFF.

CDR3 in amino acids: CASSLSAGVTNVLTF. CDR3 nucleotide sequence: TGCGCCAGCAGCTTGTCGGCAGGGGTTACCAACGTCCTGACTTTC. The chain has TRBV5-1 and TRBJ2-6, with D perhaps matching TRBD1 (6 bases). V lost 1 base to trimming and J lost 8 bases, with 13 bases between them. CDR3 length: 15 residues. Germline V gives CDR1 SGHRS, CDR2 YFSETQ. The variable domain in full, with the rest retrieved from reference TRBV5-1 and TRBJ2-6, is KAGVTQTPRYLIKTRGQQVTLSCSPISGHRSVSWYQQTPGQGLQFLFEYFSETQRNKGNFPGRFSGRQFSNSRSEMNVSTLELGDSALYLCASSLSAGVTNVLTFGAGSRLTVL.

This clone was counted once. The chain uses TRBV7-2 and TRBJ2-5; 7 nucleotides match TRBD2. The CDR3 has 18 amino acids. The V gene's germline CDR1 is SGHTA and CDR2 FQGNSA. V shed 5 bases and J 10 bases; nucleotides not matched to a gene: 25. CDR3 bases: TGTGCCAGCAGCCCGGGGTCGAAAGAGACCCTACGCGGGAGTTACCAGTACTTC. Its protein is CASSPGSKETLRGSYQYF. Combining the CDR3 with reference TRBV7-2 and TRBJ2-5 gives the whole variable domain GAGVSQSPSNKVTEKGKDVELRCDPISGHTALYWYRQSLGQGLEFLIYFQGNSAPDKSGLPSDRFSAERTGGSVSTLTIQRTQQEDSAVYLCASSPGSKETLRGSYQYFGPGTRLLVL.

This chain links TRBV6-4 with TRBJ1-3; TRBD1 agrees at 7 bases. CDR3 length: 15 residues. The junction had 3 bases not matched to a gene; V was cut back by 4 bases and J by 0 bases. Germline lookup yields CDR1 MRHNA and CDR2 SNTAGT. The CDR3 is CASSVNRGSGNTIYF. CDR3 nucleotides: TGTGCCAGCAGTGTAAACAGGGGCTCTGGAAACACCATATATTTT.

The chain uses TRBV5-4 and TRBJ2-7; possible D gene TRBD2, 5 bases. This CDR3 comprises 16 residues. The V end lost 3 bases, the J end lost 0 bases, and 16 bases lay between the germline ends. Germline CDR1 and CDR2: SGHNT and YYREEE (reference sequence). The CDR3 reads CASSSESGGYSYEQYF. The CDR3 nucleotides are TGTGCCAGCAGCTCGGAGTCGGGCGGGTACTCCTACGAGCAGTACTTC.

This chain uses TRBV7-3 with TRBJ2-7, with 9 nucleotides matching TRBD1. After removal of 2 bases from V and 7 bases from J, the junction contained 9 bases not matched to a gene. The length of the CDR3 is 15 residues. Germline loops: CDR1 SGHTA, CDR2 FQGTGA. The CDR3 protein is CASSLVGQGIGEQYF. In DNA, the CDR3 is TGTGCCAGCAGCTTAGTGGGACAGGGTATTGGGGAGCAGTACTTC. Full variable domain (rest looked up from reference TRBV7-3 and TRBJ2-7): GAGVSQTPSNKVTEKGKYVELRCDPISGHTALYWYRQSLGQGPEFLIYFQGTGAADDSGLPNDRFFAVRPEGSVSTLKIQRTERGDSAVYLCASSLVGQGIGEQYFGPGTRLTVT.

V and J are TRBV4-1 and TRBJ1-2; no clear D gene. Trimming pared 2 bases from V and 8 bases from J, leaving 21 bases between. Germline V lookup: CDR1 MGHRA, CDR2 YSYEKL. The CDR3 is 16 residues long. The CDR3 reads CASSQPTGPPSGGYTF. The CDR3 DNA reads as TGCGCCAGCAGCCAACCTACCGGGCCCCCATCGGGAGGCTACACCTTC.

The rearrangement links TRBV7-2 to TRBJ2-3; D not resolved. V was clipped by 3 bases and J by 2 bases, with 9 bases between them. Per germline, CDR1 SGHTA and CDR2 FQGNSA. This CDR3 comprises 14 residues. The CDR3 sequence is CASSFLGPTDTQYF. The CDR3 DNA reads as TGTGCCAGCAGCTTCTTAGGACCCACAGATACGCAGTATTTT.

This clone was seen more than once but under ten times. V gene TRBV20-1 combines with J gene TRBJ1-1; D is ambiguous. Germline-derived CDR1 and CDR2 are DFQATT and SNEGSKA (reference sequence). The length of the CDR3 is 11 residues. Trimming took off 2 bases at V and 8 bases at J, with 9 bases between the two ends. The CDR3 loop reads CSARLLGEAFF. The CDR3 DNA follows: TGCAGTGCTAGACTCCTTGGGGAAGCTTTCTTT.

The chain combines TRBV4-2 with TRBJ2-1; 9 nucleotides line up with TRBD2. V lost 0 bases, J lost 2 bases, and 5 bases stayed unmatched. Germline V lookup: CDR1 LGHNA, CDR2 YNFKEQ. This CDR3 has 17 residues. CDR3 residues: CASSQDFASGTYNEQFF. The CDR3 nucleotides read TGTGCCAGCAGCCAAGATTTTGCTAGCGGGACCTACAATGAGCAGTTCTTC.

V usage is TRBV5-1 and J usage is TRBJ2-7; 11 nucleotides match TRBD2. Trimming at V came to 4 bases and at J to 3 bases, leaving 6 bases not matched to a gene. This CDR3 is 15 amino acids long. The V gene's germline CDR1 is SGHRS and CDR2 YFSETQ. The CDR3, as DNA: TGCGCCAGCAGCCCGGGACTAGCGGTAAACTACGAGCAGTACTTC. It codes for CASSPGLAVNYEQYF. Based on the CDR3 plus reference TRBV5-1 and TRBJ2-7, the full variable domain is KAGVTQTPRYLIKTRGQQVTLSCSPISGHRSVSWYQQTPGQGLQFLFEYFSETQRNKGNFPGRFSGRQFSNSRSEMNVSTLELGDSALYLCASSPGLAVNYEQYFGPGTRLTVT.

The chain is built from TRBV2 and TRBJ1-2; 7 nucleotides agree with TRBD1. This CDR3 has 15 amino acids. V lost 6 bases, J lost 0 bases, and 7 bases stayed unmatched. Germline values: CDR1 SNHLY, CDR2 FYNNEI. CDR3 amino acids: CASRFDRASNYGYTF. The DNA for the CDR3 is TGTGCCAGCAGGTTCGACAGGGCCTCTAACTATGGCTACACCTTC.

The chain employs TRBV4-2 and TRBJ2-1, with unresolved D. CDR1 is LGHNA and CDR2 is YNFKEQ in the germline V gene. V was cut by 0 bases and J by 0 bases, with 12 bases left in between. The CDR3 totals 17 residues. The CDR3 DNA is TGTGCCAGCAGCCAAGATGTCAGCCGAACCTCCTACAATGAGCAGTTCTTC. Translating gives CASSQDVSRTSYNEQFF.

The chain recombines TRBV6-5 with TRBJ1-1, with D possibly matching TRBD1 (5 bases). Germline CDR1 and CDR2: MNHEY and SVGAGI. This CDR3 spans 15 amino acids. V lost 2 bases and J 0 bases, leaving 10 bases between the germline ends. CDR3 DNA sequence: TGTGCCAGCAGTTACGGGGGTAGTTTGAACACTGAAGCTTTCTTT. Translation gives CASSYGGSLNTEAFF.

This clone was counted a few times. This chain uses TRBV7-9 with TRBJ2-7; D is undetermined. Trimming cost V 5 bases and J 3 bases, with 8 bases left between them. Germline V CDR1 and CDR2: SEHNR, FQNEAQ (reference sequence). This CDR3 spans 12 amino acids. The CDR3, as DNA: TGTGCCAGCAGCCCTTTCAACTACGAGCAGTACTTC. Protein product: CASSPFNYEQYF.

This sequence joins TRBV6-6 and TRBJ2-4, with TRBD2 identical over 10 bases. CDR1 and CDR2 from the germline V gene are MNHNY and SVGAGI (reference sequence). The CDR3 contains 16 residues. Unmatched junction bases numbered 7, after V lost 8 bases and J lost 0 bases. CDR3 coding DNA: TGTGCCAGCTTTAGCGGGAGGCCCTTAGCCAAAAACATTCAGTACTTC. Encoded protein: CASFSGRPLAKNIQYF.

V gene TRBV7-9 combines with J gene TRBJ2-1, with a weak D call TRBD2 (5 bases). V dropped 5 bases and J dropped 10 bases, with 15 bases sitting between them. Looked up from germline, CDR1 is SEHNR and CDR2 is FQNEAQ (reference sequence). CDR3 length equals 13 residues. CDR3 DNA sequence: TGTGCCAGCAGCAGAGGACTCTCCCAAGAGCAGTTCTTC. Amino acid sequence: CASSRGLSQEQFF.

The DNA of the CDR3 is TGTGCCAGCGGAAGGATAGAGGGATCCTACGAGCAGTACTTC. Amino acid sequence: CASGRIEGSYEQYF. This chain links TRBV11-2 with TRBJ2-7, with D perhaps matching TRBD2 (5 bases). This CDR3 is 14 amino acids long. The ends were cut back, 8 bases at V and 1 base at J, with 15 bases in the middle. Germline CDR1 and CDR2: SGHAT and FQNNGV.

V usage is TRBV20-1 and J usage is TRBJ2-1, with no clear D. The CDR3 sequence is 10 residues long. Germline CDR1 is DFQATT and CDR2 is SNEGSKA (reference sequence). Trimming took off 6 bases at V and 10 bases at J, with 10 bases between the two ends. CDR3 coding DNA: TGCAGTGCCATCTCAGTAGAGCAGTTCTTC. Amino acid sequence: CSAISVEQFF.

This CDR3 reads CASSLGSASFHEQYF. The DNA for the CDR3 is TGCGCCAGCAGCTTGGGGTCCGCCTCTTTCCACGAGCAGTACTTC. The chain couples TRBV5-1 to TRBJ2-7; D ambiguous. From germline, CDR1 is SGHRS and CDR2 YFSETQ. The CDR3 loop spans 15 amino acids. Trimming took 0 bases from V and 5 from J, leaving 15 bases between them.

This clone was seen a handful of times. The rearrangement uses TRBV7-2 and TRBJ2-2; no firm D call. The CDR3 contains 15 residues. From germline, CDR1 is SGHTA and CDR2 FQGNSA. The ends were cut back, 1 base at V and 0 bases at J, with 6 bases in the middle. The CDR3 reads CASSLVGPNTGELFF. The CDR3 DNA is TGTGCCAGCAGCTTAGTAGGCCCGAACACCGGGGAGCTGTTTTTT.

The chain joins TRBV4-2 to TRBJ2-1; D unresolved. This CDR3 comprises 16 residues. CDR1 is LGHNA and CDR2 is YNFKEQ in the germline V gene. V was trimmed by 0 bases and J by 0 bases, leaving 9 bases between them. The CDR3 nucleotides are TGTGCCAGCAGCCAAGATGGCGGTAGCTCCTACAATGAGCAGTTCTTC. This gives the protein CASSQDGGSSYNEQFF.

V and J are TRBV5-1 and TRBJ2-7, with TRBD1 matching over 8 bases. V was pared by 0 bases and J by 1 base, with 9 bases of the junction left unmatched. The CDR3 runs 17 residues. CDR1 SGHRS and CDR2 YFSETQ come from the germline V gene. CDR3 protein: CASSLAPGQGTSYEQYF. The CDR3 coding sequence is TGCGCCAGCAGCTTGGCCCCCGGACAGGGTACATCCTACGAGCAGTACTTC.

Remarks on this clone: This specimen includes other DNA sequences encoding the same CDR3. CDR3 sequence reads: CASSRVTGELFF. The CDR3 nucleotides are TGTGCCAGCAGTAGGGTCACCGGGGAGCTGTTTTTT. V is TRBV28 and J is TRBJ2-2; no firm D call. CDR1 and CDR2 (germline): MDHEN, SYDVKM. Trimming took off 5 bases at V and 4 bases at J, with 5 bases between the two ends. This CDR3 is built from 12 residues. The full variable domain, its missing parts supplied by reference TRBV28 and TRBJ2-2, is DVKVTQSSRYLVKRTGEKVFLECVQDMDHENMFWYRQDPGLGLRLIYFSYDVKMKEKGDIPEGYSVSREKKERFSLILESASTNQTSMYLCASSRVTGELFFGEGSRLTVL.

The genes are TRBV2 and TRBJ2-6, with D perhaps being TRBD1 or TRBD2 (5 bases each). Trimming cost V 8 bases and J 4 bases, with 15 bases left between them. From germline, CDR1 is SNHLY and CDR2 FYNNEI. The CDR3 sequence is 15 residues long. The CDR3 DNA sequence: TGTGCCAGCGGACCCTTCGGGGCAGGGGCCAACGTCCTGACTTTC. It codes for CASGPFGAGANVLTF.

This chain's CDR3 is CATSRDFEMNTEAFF. As DNA, the CDR3 is TGTGCCACCAGCAGAGATTTTGAGATGAACACTGAAGCTTTCTTT. The chain has TRBV15 and TRBJ1-1, with D unresolved. Trimming cost V 0 bases and J 0 bases, with 8 bases left between them. The V gene's germline CDR1 is LNHNV and CDR2 YYDKDF (reference sequence). There are 15 residues in the CDR3.

This clone was seen once. J is TRBJ2-7 and V is TRBV18, with D possibly being TRBD1 (6 bases). Germline CDR1 and CDR2: KGHSH and LQKENI. This CDR3 has 14 amino acids. With 3 bases removed from V and 0 bases from J, the gap between germline ends came to 9 bases. CDR3 DNA sequence: TGTGCCAGCTCACCCGACAGGAGCTCCTACGAGCAGTACTTC. This encodes CASSPDRSSYEQYF.